The 30 T cell receptor beta chains in this list originate from one sample, sequenced in a study of Ad26.COV2.S vaccination and SARS-CoV-2 variants. Here immunoSEQ multiplex PCR was the method, and the copy in TCRdb shows in-frame clones only, minus some. The sample yields about 350,000 clones, about 90% seen once. Sample: peripheral blood, taken after recovery from COVID-19. These TCRs come from a human donor who had recovered from COVID-19.

CDR3 coding DNA: TGTGCCAGTAGCCGGGACAGGTACTCCTACGAGCAGTACTTC. It encodes CASSRDRYSYEQYF. V usage is TRBV19 and J usage is TRBJ2-7; 8 nucleotides align to TRBD1. This CDR3 region has 14 residues. The trim removed 6 bases at V and 0 bases at J, leaving 4 bases unmatched. Germline V gives CDR1 LNHDA, CDR2 SQIVND (reference sequence).

This clone was seen a handful of times. The chain carries TRBV7-8 and TRBJ1-5; TRBD1 might be the D (6 bases). CDR1 SGHVS and CDR2 FQNEAQ come from the germline V gene. The CDR3 loop spans 15 amino acids. Trimming removed 5 bases at V and 3 bases at J, with 14 bases between. CDR3 sequence reads: CASSTSGHLNQPQHF. The CDR3 DNA follows: TGTGCCAGCAGCACTTCGGGACATCTCAATCAGCCCCAGCATTTT. Supplemented by reference TRBV7-8 and TRBJ1-5, the full variable domain reads GAGVSQSPRYKVAKRGQDVALRCDPISGHVSLFWYQQALGQGPEFLTYFQNEAQLDKSGLPSDRFFAERPEGSVSTLKIQRTQQEDSAVYLCASSTSGHLNQPQHFGDGTRLSIL.

A single count supports this clone. The genes are TRBV7-9 and TRBJ2-7; 7 nucleotides match TRBD2. CDR1 is SEHNR, CDR2 FQNEAQ, per germline (reference sequence). The J segment lost 3 bases and the V segment lost 5 bases, leaving 13 bases of the junction unmatched. The CDR3 spans 16 residues. The CDR3 protein is CASSPREGGGGYEQYF. The CDR3 region has the DNA TGTGCCAGCAGCCCCCGCGAGGGTGGCGGGGGCTACGAGCAGTACTTC.

The chain combines TRBV7-2 with TRBJ2-7; D not resolved. The germline V gene has CDR1 SGHTA and CDR2 FQGNSA. The CDR3 spans 12 residues. V gave up 5 bases and J gave up 3 bases, with 8 bases separating them. The CDR3 here is CASSQSYYEQYF. The CDR3 region has the DNA TGTGCCAGCAGCCAGTCCTACTACGAGCAGTACTTC.

This clone has only one observation. V usage is TRBV5-1 and J usage is TRBJ2-3; D is unclear. The CDR3 is 14 residues long. V was pared by 4 bases and J by 6 bases, with 15 bases between. CDR1 is SGHRS, CDR2 YFSETQ, per germline. CDR3 sequence: CASSRSGYGDTQYF. As DNA, the CDR3 is TGCGCCAGCAGCCGCTCGGGCTATGGGGATACGCAGTATTTT. Using reference TRBV5-1 and TRBJ2-3 for the parts outside the CDR3, the full variable domain is KAGVTQTPRYLIKTRGQQVTLSCSPISGHRSVSWYQQTPGQGLQFLFEYFSETQRNKGNFPGRFSGRQFSNSRSEMNVSTLELGDSALYLCASSRSGYGDTQYFGPGTRLTVL.

The rearrangement joins TRBV9 to TRBJ2-2; TRBD1 aligns across 9 bases. In germline, CDR1 is SGDLS, CDR2 YYNGEE. This CDR3 spans 15 amino acids. V lost 3 bases, J lost 4 bases, and 4 bases stayed unmatched. CDR3 DNA sequence: TGTGCCAGCAGCGAACAGGGGGCTGTCACCGGGGAGCTGTTTTTT. This encodes CASSEQGAVTGELFF.

The CDR3 spells CASSPGVSGNTIYF. The CDR3 region has the DNA TGTGCCAGCTCTCCAGGGGTTAGTGGAAACACCATATATTTT. The chain is built from TRBV19 and TRBJ1-3; D possibly corresponds to TRBD1 (6 bases). This CDR3 is 14 amino acids long. Trimming left V 9 bases short and J 3 bases short, with 15 bases between. From germline, CDR1 is LNHDA and CDR2 SQIVND (reference sequence).

This chain joins TRBV6-6 and TRBJ2-7; possibly TRBD2 for D (6 bases). CDR1 and CDR2 (germline): MNHNY, SVGAGI (reference sequence). The CDR3 length is 13 residues. V lost 10 bases, J lost 4 bases, and 17 bases lay in between. CDR3: CATVEGGGYEQYF. CDR3 DNA sequence: TGTGCCACAGTAGAAGGTGGGGGGTACGAGCAGTACTTC.

This clone has just one count. The V gene is TRBV2, the J gene TRBJ1-3; weak D call: TRBD1 (6 bases). V lost 5 bases, J lost 2 bases, and 10 bases lay in between. The CDR3 is made up of 14 amino acids. CDR1 and CDR2 from the germline V gene are SNHLY and FYNNEI. CDR3 nucleotide sequence: TGTGCCAGCAGTCCCGGGACAACTGGAAACACCATATATTTT. Translation: CASSPGTTGNTIYF.

The genes are TRBV2 and TRBJ2-7; D possibly corresponds to TRBD1 (6 bases). The V gene lost 6 bases and the J gene lost 2 bases, with 11 bases spanning the gap. Germline CDR1 and CDR2: SNHLY and FYNNEI. This CDR3 contains 13 residues. The CDR3 coding sequence is TGTGCCAGCAGCGCCCAGGGGACCTACGAGCAGTACTTC. Translation: CASSAQGTYEQYF.

The V and J genes are TRBV25-1 and TRBJ2-1; D remains ambiguous. This CDR3 has 12 residues. Germline CDR1 is MGHDK and CDR2 is SYGVNS. V lost 6 bases to trimming and J lost 8 bases, with 11 bases between them. This CDR3 is CASRRADHEQFF. CDR3 in DNA: TGTGCCAGCAGAAGAGCTGACCATGAGCAGTTCTTC.

This chain joins TRBV20-1 and TRBJ2-3; 12 nucleotides match TRBD2. Germline CDR1 and CDR2: DFQATT and SNEGSKA (reference sequence). This CDR3 has 14 amino acids. V was clipped by 3 bases and J by 6 bases; unmatched bases: 4. In DNA form, the CDR3 reads TGCAGTGCTAGTCCTAGCGGGGGGGCCGATACGCAGTATTTT. It translates to CSASPSGGADTQYF.

The rearrangement joins TRBV4-3 to TRBJ2-1, with 9 nucleotides matching TRBD2. The V gene's germline CDR1 is LGHNA and CDR2 YSLEER. This CDR3 has 16 amino acids. The junction had 6 bases not matched to a gene; V was cut back by 1 base and J by 5 bases. The CDR3 here is CASSQAASGVNNEQFF. For the CDR3, the DNA is TGCGCCAGCAGCCAAGCGGCTAGCGGGGTGAACAATGAGCAGTTCTTC.

This sequence joins TRBV5-5 and TRBJ2-2; D may be TRBD2 (5 bases). V was pared by 4 bases and J by 5 bases, with 18 bases between. The CDR3 has 16 residues. Germline CDR1 is SGHKS and CDR2 is YYEKEE (reference sequence). DNA for the CDR3: TGTGCCAGCAGCCCAATTTTGCGGGCTGGGACCGGGGAGCTGTTTTTT. Protein product: CASSPILRAGTGELFF.

This chain joins TRBV6-1 and TRBJ2-6; D unclear. Germline CDR1 MNHNS, CDR2 SASEGT. The CDR3 sequence is 15 residues long. V was trimmed by 2 bases and J by 0 bases, leaving 5 bases between them. The CDR3 nucleotides are TGTGCCAGCAGTGAAATCTCCTCTGGGGCCAACGTCCTGACTTTC. Its translation: CASSEISSGANVLTF.

The chain recombines TRBV6-5 with TRBJ2-2, with D possibly being TRBD1 (5 bases). Germline V gives CDR1 MNHEY, CDR2 SVGAGI. CDR3 length equals 14 residues. Between the trimmed V and J ends, which lost 8 bases and 3 bases, there was a span of 13 bases. CDR3 sequence: CASYRGSDTGELFF. As DNA, the CDR3 is TGTGCCAGCTATAGGGGTTCCGACACCGGGGAGCTGTTTTTT.

The rearrangement links TRBV3-1 (or the pseudogene TRBV3-2) to TRBJ2-5; tentative D call: TRBD1 (6 bases). The CDR3 consists of 14 residues. From germline, CDR1 is LGHDT and CDR2 YNNKEL (reference sequence). Trimming removed 2 bases from V and 5 bases from J, with 12 bases in between. CDR3 protein: CASSQQQGRETQYF. The CDR3, as DNA: TGTGCCAGCAGCCAACAACAGGGACGGGAGACCCAGTACTTC.

The chain employs TRBV3-1 (or the pseudogene TRBV3-2) and TRBJ1-4; TRBD1 matches at 7 bases. The CDR3 is made up of 16 amino acids. Germline V lookup: CDR1 LGHDT, CDR2 YNNKEL (reference sequence). V was pared by 4 bases and J by 5 bases, with 10 bases of the junction left unmatched. The CDR3 here is CASSLRTGALNEKLFF. The CDR3, as DNA: TGTGCCAGCAGCCTTAGAACAGGGGCGTTAAATGAAAAACTGTTTTTT.

The chain combines TRBV3-1 (or the pseudogene TRBV3-2) with TRBJ1-4; D is possibly TRBD1 (6 bases). This CDR3 has 13 residues. Germline lookup yields CDR1 LGHDT and CDR2 YNNKEL (reference sequence). V was shortened by 4 bases and J by 8 bases, with 11 bases between the two germline ends. CDR3 protein: CASSLRTEEKLFF. DNA for the CDR3: TGTGCCAGCAGCCTAAGGACAGAAGAAAAACTGTTTTTT.

This chain joins TRBV18 and TRBJ2-3, with TRBD2 matching over 10 bases. CDR3 length: 16 amino acids. Germline V gene lookup returns CDR1 KGHSH and CDR2 LQKENI. Germline trimming cut 5 bases from V and 4 bases from J; bases unmatched to any gene: 9. The CDR3 DNA is TGTGCCAGCTCATCCCGAGCGGGGGGGCCACCAGATACGCAGTATTTT. Its protein product is CASSSRAGGPPDTQYF.

This clone has a single count. The V and J genes are TRBV6-6 and TRBJ2-3; 11 nucleotides align to TRBD2. V trimming: 5 bases; J trimming: 2 bases; junction bases outside the gene matches: 12. The germline CDR1 and CDR2 sequences are MNHNY and SVGAGI (reference sequence). The CDR3 contains 18 residues. The chain's CDR3 is CASSPLAMGLADTDTQYF. CDR3 nucleotides: TGTGCCAGCAGTCCCCTTGCAATGGGACTAGCGGACACAGATACGCAGTATTTT.

A single count supports this clone. The V gene is TRBV6-1, the J gene TRBJ2-7; 8 bases are a match to TRBD1. The CDR3 has 13 amino acids. Germline V gene lookup returns CDR1 MNHNS and CDR2 SASEGT. The trim removed 3 bases at V and 7 bases at J, leaving 5 bases unmatched. This chain's CDR3 is CASSDQGAREQYF. The CDR3 region has the DNA TGTGCCAGCAGTGACCAGGGGGCAAGGGAGCAGTACTTC.

The genes are TRBV20-1 and TRBJ1-1; 8 nucleotides line up with TRBD1. CDR1 is DFQATT, CDR2 SNEGSKA, per germline (reference sequence). Trimming at V came to 5 bases and at J to 12 bases, leaving 8 bases not matched to a gene. This CDR3 is 11 amino acids long. CDR3 loop: CSAGGGQGTFF. The CDR3 region has the DNA TGCAGTGCTGGGGGAGGACAGGGAACTTTCTTT.

This chain joins TRBV11-2 and TRBJ2-5, with a possible D match to TRBD1 (5 bases). Trimming pared 5 bases from V and 2 bases from J, leaving 12 bases between. CDR3 length: 14 amino acids. Germline CDR1 and CDR2: SGHAT and FQNNGV. Here the CDR3 reads CASSGHRFQETQYF. The CDR3, as DNA: TGTGCCAGCAGCGGGCACAGGTTTCAAGAGACCCAGTACTTC.

V usage is TRBV19 and J usage is TRBJ1-1; D unclear. Trimming left V 5 bases short and J 3 bases short, with 10 bases between. Germline CDR1 LNHDA, CDR2 SQIVND (reference sequence). The CDR3 has 13 amino acids. The chain's CDR3 is CASSGRGYTEAFF. The CDR3 nucleotides are TGTGCCAGTAGTGGAAGAGGGTACACTGAAGCTTTCTTT.

J is TRBJ2-7 and V is TRBV15, with no clear D. The germline V and J ends were trimmed by 0 bases and 2 bases, with 14 bases remaining between them. CDR1 is LNHNV, CDR2 YYDKDF, per germline (reference sequence). CDR3 length equals 16 residues. This chain's CDR3 is CATSRDFGSGTYEQYF. CDR3 DNA sequence: TGTGCCACCAGCAGAGATTTCGGGTCGGGCACCTACGAGCAGTACTTC.

The V call is TRBV14, the J call TRBJ1-1, with TRBD1 identical over 8 bases. V gave up 6 bases and J gave up 5 bases; unmatched junction bases: 8. The CDR3 length is 14 residues. Germline assignment: CDR1 SGHDN and CDR2 FVKESK. In DNA form, the CDR3 reads TGTGCCAGCAGTATAGGCAGGGGGCGAACTGAAGCTTTCTTT. It yields the protein CASSIGRGRTEAFF.

The chain employs TRBV25-1 and TRBJ2-2; no clear D gene. The CDR3 contains 15 residues. Germline CDR1 and CDR2: MGHDK and SYGVNS. The germline V and J ends were trimmed by 0 bases and 7 bases, with 12 bases remaining between them. The CDR3 region is CASSEYMGIGGELFF. The CDR3 DNA reads TGTGCCAGCAGTGAATATATGGGTATCGGCGGGGAGCTGTTTTTT.

The gene calls are TRBV2 and TRBJ1-1; D not resolved. The CDR3 runs 14 residues. Germline-derived CDR1 and CDR2 are SNHLY and FYNNEI. Trimming stripped 6 bases from V and 1 base from J, with 12 bases between. In DNA, the CDR3 is TGTGCCAGCAGACCGGCATGGGAGAACACTGAAGCTTTCTTT. It codes for CASRPAWENTEAFF.

For the CDR3, the DNA is TGTGCCAGCAGCAAACCCGAAAGTACCCAACAGGCCTACAATGAGCAGTTCTTC. The encoded protein is CASSKPESTQQAYNEQFF. The gene calls are TRBV21-1 and TRBJ2-1; the DNA was not compared with TRBD1, the D call given in the table. TRBV21-1 is tagged as a pseudogene. This CDR3 has 18 amino acids.